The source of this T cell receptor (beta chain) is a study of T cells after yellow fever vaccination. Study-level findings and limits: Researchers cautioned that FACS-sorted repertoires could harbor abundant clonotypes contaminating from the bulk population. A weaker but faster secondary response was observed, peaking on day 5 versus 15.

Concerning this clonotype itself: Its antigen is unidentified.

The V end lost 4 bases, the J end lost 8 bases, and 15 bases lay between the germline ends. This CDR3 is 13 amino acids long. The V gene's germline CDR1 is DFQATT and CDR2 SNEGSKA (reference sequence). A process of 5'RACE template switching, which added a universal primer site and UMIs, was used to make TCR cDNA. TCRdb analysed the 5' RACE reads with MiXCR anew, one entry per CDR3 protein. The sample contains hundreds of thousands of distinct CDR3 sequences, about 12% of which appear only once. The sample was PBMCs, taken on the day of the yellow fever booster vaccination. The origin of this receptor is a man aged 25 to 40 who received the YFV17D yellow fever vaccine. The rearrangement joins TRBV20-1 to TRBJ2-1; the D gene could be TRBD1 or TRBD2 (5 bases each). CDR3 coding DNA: TGCAGTGCTACCTACACTAGGGGCGATGAGCAGTTCTTC. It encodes CSATYTRGDEQFF.